This T cell receptor beta chain was recorded in a study of blood T cell repertoires in COVID-19. In the study overall: The United States, Italy and Spain provided the acute and convalescent COVID-19 samples. T cells, B-cell-depleted T cells, or PBMCs supplied cDNA or gDNA.

In the study's own analysis: Reference gene primer amplification yielded estimated nucleated cell counts. The table came from immunoSEQ multiplex PCR; TCRdb's copy has only in-frame clones and leaves some out. From that table come the V and J calls and clone size; the DNA was used to work out D and trimming. The table records approximately 190,000 clones, around 84% of them present only once. Germline V gives CDR1 KGHSH, CDR2 LQKENI. The CDR3 is 14 amino acids. V gave up 2 bases and J gave up 1 base, with 8 bases separating them. This clone was counted between two and nine times. The chain employs TRBV18 and TRBJ1-2, with TRBD1 as a possible D gene (5 bases). This receptor was taken from a man between 25 and 39 years old with active or convalescent COVID-19. The sequenced sample consisted of peripheral blood. The CDR3 loop reads CASSPGANNYGYTF. The CDR3 region has the DNA TGTGCCAGCTCACCAGGGGCGAATAACTATGGCTACACCTTC. The full variable domain, rest sourced from reference TRBV18 and TRBJ1-2, is NAGVMQNPRHLVRRRGQEARLRCSPMKGHSHVYWYRQLPEEGLKFMVYLQKENIIDESGMPKERFSAEFPKEGPSILRIQQVVRGDSAAYFCASSPGANNYGYTFGSGTRLTVV.